The source of this T cell receptor (beta chain) is a study of cytomegalovirus exposure and HLA in healthy donors. Study information: Unique TCRs from HLA-typed donors, around 79 million of them, were held in an early data release. Study-wide results and caveats: Later on, an analysis tied around 17,000 TCR beta sequences to HLA alleles at 0.05 false discovery rate. Later analysis revealed greater clonal expansion in HLA-associated TCR beta chains than in equally common others. The study recorded over 150 TCR beta chains that were cytomegalovirus-associated.

60 Vbeta and 13 Jbeta primers were used in PCR. Only in-frame clones appear in the TCRdb table, and some are missing; sequencing was by immunoSEQ multiplex PCR. Altogether around 120,000 clones are present, less than 20% being singletons, with the ten largest covering under 2.5%. Comment on this clone: Antigen: not known.

Germline trimming cut 1 base from V and 4 bases from J; bases unmatched to any gene: 5. Germline CDR1 and CDR2: GTSNPN and SVGIG (reference sequence). This CDR3 comprises 15 residues. The sample taken for sequencing was PBMCs. V is TRBV30 and J is TRBJ1-4; 8 bases agree with TRBD1. The source of this sequence is a woman aged 18-35 years in good health and CMV-seronegative. This chain's CDR3 is CAWSAGQVFNEKLFF. The CDR3 DNA reads TGTGCCTGGAGTGCGGGACAGGTCTTTAATGAAAAACTGTTTTTT.